The 14 T cell receptor beta chains presented below share a single source sample, sequenced in a study of T cell responses to AZD1222 COVID-19 vaccine (dated by TCRdb to about 2021). Library preparation employed the immunoSEQ multiplex PCR assay. TCRdb's version of the immuneACCESS table is confined to in-frame rearrangements and falls short of the full clone set. An unresolved V gene accounts for under half of the shortfall where checked; the remainder is of unknown origin. In this sample the table shows tens of thousands of clones, about three quarters of which occur a single time. Jointly, the top ten make up around 3.6% of the sample. In light of the paper, this sample's time point label describes: baseline before first vaccination. The material was peripheral blood, obtained on day 0 of AZD1222 vaccination. The receptor set was obtained from an adult in good health.

The J gene is TRBJ1-2, the V gene TRBV18; 8 bases fit TRBD1. Germline trimming cut 3 bases from V and 6 bases from J; bases unmatched to any gene: 6. Germline V CDR1 and CDR2: KGHSH, LQKENI. The CDR3 has 14 residues. The CDR3 reads CASSPGQEQNGYTF. The CDR3 bases are TGTGCCAGCTCACCGGGACAGGAGCAGAATGGCTACACCTTC.

The chain joins TRBV6-1 to TRBJ2-4, with D unresolved. CDR3 size: 11 residues. Germline assignment: CDR1 MNHNS and CDR2 SASEGT. Trimming removed 2 bases from V and 11 bases from J, with 7 bases in between. CDR3 in amino acids: CASSESVVQYF. The DNA of the CDR3 is TGTGCCAGCAGTGAATCGGTTGTTCAGTACTTC.

As to this clone: The germline gene is not matched at one end of the junction; a read error may be the cause. J is TRBJ1-3 and V is TRBV6-1; D remains unclear. The CDR3 covers 13 residues. The germline CDR1 and CDR2 sequences are MNHNS and SASEGT. In DNA, the CDR3 is TGTGCCAGCAGTGAAGTTTCGCGGACCCCAGCTCTTTTT. Translating it yields CASSEVSRTPALF.

The chain is built from TRBV28 and TRBJ1-1; possible D gene TRBD1, 5 bases. This CDR3 has 14 residues. Germline V gene lookup returns CDR1 MDHEN and CDR2 SYDVKM. Trimming removed 2 bases from V and 5 bases from J, with 12 bases in between. CDR3 in amino acids: CASSLLQDSTEAFF. The CDR3 DNA reads TGTGCCAGCAGTTTACTCCAAGACAGTACTGAAGCTTTCTTT.

This chain uses TRBV11-3 with TRBJ2-7; no clear D. The CDR3 extends over 12 amino acids. Germline CDR1 reads SGHNT; CDR2 reads YENEEA. Trimming stripped 5 bases from V and 3 bases from J, with 8 bases between. The CDR3 region has the DNA TGTGCCAGCAGCCCCGGAGACTACGAGCAGTACTTC. Its protein product is CASSPGDYEQYF.

J is TRBJ2-3 and V is TRBV20-1; D gene unclear. The V end lost 4 bases, the J end lost 8 bases, and 10 bases lay between the germline ends. CDR1 and CDR2 (germline): DFQATT, SNEGSKA (reference sequence). This CDR3 is 11 amino acids long. For the CDR3, the DNA is TGCAGTGCTACTAAGACCCGTACGCAGTATTTT. It translates to CSATKTRTQYF.

A few counts support this clone. The CDR3, as DNA: TGTGCCAGCAGCTTATTTTGGGGACTAGCGGGGACCACAGATACGCAGTATTTT. It is translated as CASSLFWGLAGTTDTQYF. The rearrangement uses TRBV7-9 and TRBJ2-3; 13 nucleotides line up with TRBD2. The CDR3 length is 18 residues. The V gene end was trimmed by 2 bases and the J gene end by 2 bases; junction bases not matched to a gene: 7. Germline V CDR1 and CDR2: SEHNR, FQNEAQ (reference sequence).

The rearrangement joins TRBV28 to TRBJ2-5; a possible D gene is TRBD1 (6 bases). The ends were cut back, 3 bases at V and 2 bases at J, with 10 bases in the middle. CDR1 and CDR2 (germline): MDHEN, SYDVKM. CDR3 size: 14 residues. In DNA, the CDR3 is TGTGCCAGCAGTTTCCTACAGGGTCAAGAGACCCAGTACTTC. As protein: CASSFLQGQETQYF. Full variable domain (outside the CDR3, taken from reference TRBV28 and TRBJ2-5): DVKVTQSSRYLVKRTGEKVFLECVQDMDHENMFWYRQDPGLGLRLIYFSYDVKMKEKGDIPEGYSVSREKKERFSLILESASTNQTSMYLCASSFLQGQETQYFGPGTRLLVL.

This clone came up a few times. The chain carries TRBV3-1 (or the pseudogene TRBV3-2) and TRBJ2-7, with D possibly TRBD1 on 5 matching bases. V was clipped by 2 bases and J by 1 base, with 9 bases between them. The CDR3 consists of 14 residues. Looked up from germline, CDR1 is LGHDT and CDR2 is YNNKEL (reference sequence). CDR3 DNA sequence: TGTGCCAGCAGCCAACAGCCAGGGTCCTACGAGCAGTACTTC. Its protein is CASSQQPGSYEQYF.

This rearrangement joins TRBV15 to TRBJ1-5; 7 bases are a match to TRBD1. CDR3 length: 21 amino acids. CDR1 and CDR2 from the germline V gene are LNHNV and YYDKDF (reference sequence). V lost 0 bases to trimming and J lost 0 bases; unmatched junction nucleotides: 17. The CDR3 loop is CATSRDRLRGQSIYSNQPQHF. CDR3 coding DNA: TGTGCCACCAGCAGAGACCGACTTCGGGGACAGTCAATTTATAGCAATCAGCCCCAGCATTTT. The full variable domain, rest sourced from reference TRBV15 and TRBJ1-5, is DAMVIQNPRYQVTQFGKPVTLSCSQTLNHNVMYWYQQKSSQAPKLLFHYYDKDFNNEADTPDNFQSRRPNTSFCFLDIRSPGLGDTAMYLCATSRDRLRGQSIYSNQPQHFGDGTRLSIL.

This clone was observed a few times. The gene calls are TRBV6-1 and TRBJ1-1; TRBD1 matches 9 bases. The CDR3 contains 16 residues. V was clipped by 4 bases and J by 10 bases; unmatched bases: 16. Germline CDR1 is MNHNS and CDR2 is SASEGT. CDR3 in amino acids: CASSGQDRGGVPRAFF. CDR3 sequence (DNA): TGTGCCAGCAGTGGACAGGACAGGGGCGGTGTTCCCCGAGCTTTCTTT.

V usage is TRBV7-8 and J usage is TRBJ1-2; a weak D match, TRBD1 (5 bases). This CDR3 region has 13 residues. The V end was cut by 3 bases, the J end by 3 bases, with 8 bases between. The germline CDR1 and CDR2 sequences are SGHVS and FQNEAQ. This CDR3 is CASSLGQYYGYTF. CDR3 in DNA: TGTGCCAGCAGCTTGGGGCAGTACTATGGCTACACCTTC.

This clone appeared once. The chain combines TRBV3-1 (or the pseudogene TRBV3-2) with TRBJ2-3; no reliable D call. Per germline, CDR1 LGHDT and CDR2 YNNKEL (reference sequence). The CDR3 totals 15 residues. The germline V and J ends were trimmed by 0 bases and 0 bases, with 7 bases remaining between them. The CDR3 region is CASSQEGTSTDTQYF. The CDR3 nucleotides read TGTGCCAGCAGCCAAGAAGGTACCAGCACAGATACGCAGTATTTT.

This chain connects TRBV6-5 to TRBJ1-2, with D possibly matching TRBD1 (6 bases). CDR1 MNHEY and CDR2 SVGAGI come from the germline V gene. Trimming cost V 7 bases and J 8 bases, with 17 bases left between them. This CDR3 region has 13 residues. The CDR3 coding sequence is TGTGCCAGCACCCCCCGGGGGGCCGGAGGCTACACCTTC. It yields the protein CASTPRGAGGYTF.